The table lists the clone carrying this T cell receptor (beta chain) with a count of one. The J segment lost 7 bases and the V segment lost 6 bases, leaving 9 bases of the junction unmatched. The CDR3 covers 14 residues. CDR1 and CDR2 from the germline V gene are MNHNS and SASEGT. Repertoires were generated with immunoSEQ multiplex PCR, while TCRdb's copy carries only in-frame clones and drops some. This table holds around 400,000 clones, approximately 91% found once. Residents of under 25 US areas, aged about 18 to 89 years, made up the participants. Someone with COVID-19 had been met by exposed participants within 2 weeks before study entry. The data were obtained in a study of blood T cell repertoires in COVID-19. On the study more broadly: Samples representing acute and convalescent COVID-19 were sourced from the United States, Italy and Spain.

The origin of this receptor is a woman younger than 35 who had been exposed to COVID-19. The rearrangement joins TRBV6-1 to TRBJ2-5; 9 positions agree with TRBD2. The source material was PBMCs or T cells enriched from blood (not recorded which). Written as DNA, the CDR3 is TGTGCCAGCAGACTTAGCGGGAGTGGGGGGACCCAGTACTTC. This codes for CASRLSGSGGTQYF.